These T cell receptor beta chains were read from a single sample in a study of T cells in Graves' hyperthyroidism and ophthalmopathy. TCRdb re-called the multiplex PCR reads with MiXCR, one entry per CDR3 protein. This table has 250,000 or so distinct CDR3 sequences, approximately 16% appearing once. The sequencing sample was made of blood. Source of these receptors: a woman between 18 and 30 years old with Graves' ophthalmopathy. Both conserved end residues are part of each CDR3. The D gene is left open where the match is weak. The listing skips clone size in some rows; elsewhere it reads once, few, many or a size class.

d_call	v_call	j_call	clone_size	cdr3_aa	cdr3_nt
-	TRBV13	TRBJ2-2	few	CASSFLVPGELFF	TGTGCCAGCAGCTTTTTAGTCCCCGGGGAGCTGTTTTTT
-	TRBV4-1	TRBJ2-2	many	CASAPDRTGELFF	TGCGCCAGTGCCCCGGATCGCACCGGGGAGCTGTTTTTT
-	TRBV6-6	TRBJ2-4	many	CASSYSISGQNIQYF	TGTGCCAGCAGTTACTCGATTAGCGGCCAAAACATTCAGTACTTC
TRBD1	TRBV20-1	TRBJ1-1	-	CSAMGTGGQGTEAFF	TGCAGTGCTATGGGGACAGGGGGTCAAGGCACTGAAGCTTTCTTT
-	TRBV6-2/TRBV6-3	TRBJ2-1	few	CASRVSEYNEQFF	TGTGCCAGCAGGGTATCTGAGTACAATGAGCAGTTCTTC
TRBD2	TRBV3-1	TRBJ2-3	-	CASSRGLAGGPADTQYF	TGTGCCAGCAGCCGGGGACTAGCGGGAGGGCCGGCAGATACGCAGTATTTT
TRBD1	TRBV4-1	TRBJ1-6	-	CASSQAKIMKQGRYYNSPLHF	TGCGCCAGCAGCCAAGCCAAGATTATGAAACAGGGGAGGTACTATAATTCACCCCTCCACTTT
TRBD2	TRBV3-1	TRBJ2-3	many	CASSQERAATSRDTQYF	TGTGCCAGCAGCCAAGAAAGGGCCGCGACTAGCCGAGATACGCAGTATTTT
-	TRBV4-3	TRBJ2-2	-	CASSRGSNTGELFF	TGCGCCAGCAGCCGTGGATCGAACACCGGGGAGCTGTTTTTT
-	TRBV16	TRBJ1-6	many	CASSRQESPLHF	TGTGCCAGCAGCCGCCAGGAGTCACCCCTCCACTTT